The next 9 T cell receptor beta chains were all read from a single sample in a study of cytotoxic CD8 clonotypes in ibrutinib-treated CLL. TCRdb's copy holds only in-frame clones and misses some; the assay was immunoSEQ multiplex PCR. The data contain under 300,000 clones, 65% to 85% of them singletons. The sequences come from PBMCs, collected at disease progression, from a patient treated with ibrutinib. These receptor sequences come from a human donor with chronic lymphocytic leukemia.

CDR3 DNA sequence: TGTGCCAGCAGAATCGCCTTGTACCAAGAGACCCAGTACTTC. Translation gives CASRIALYQETQYF. The genes are TRBV7-2 and TRBJ2-5; no clear D gene. Between the trimmed V and J ends, which lost 6 bases and 0 bases, there was a span of 11 bases. The CDR3 is 14 amino acids. The germline V gene has CDR1 SGHTA and CDR2 FQGNSA. Complete variable domain (other parts from reference TRBV7-2 and TRBJ2-5): GAGVSQSPSNKVTEKGKDVELRCDPISGHTALYWYRQSLGQGLEFLIYFQGNSAPDKSGLPSDRFSAERTGGSVSTLTIQRTQQEDSAVYLCASRIALYQETQYFGPGTRLLVL.

The V and J genes are TRBV7-2 and TRBJ2-7; the D gene is possibly TRBD1 (6 bases). Germline-derived CDR1 and CDR2 are SGHTA and FQGNSA. The CDR3 extends over 15 amino acids. V gave up 1 base and J gave up 0 bases, with 10 bases separating them. This chain's CDR3 is CASSLVGTPSYEQYF. CDR3 DNA: TGTGCCAGCAGCTTAGTTGGGACACCCTCCTACGAGCAGTACTTC.

J is TRBJ2-7 and V is TRBV20-1; D is possibly TRBD2 (5 bases). Trimming took 6 bases from V and 7 from J, leaving 13 bases between them. This CDR3 has 11 residues. The V gene's germline CDR1 is DFQATT and CDR2 SNEGSKA (reference sequence). CDR3 loop: CSAPSGLEQYF. CDR3 DNA: TGCAGTGCGCCCTCGGGATTGGAGCAGTACTTC.

This sequence joins TRBV27 and TRBJ2-5; a weak D match, TRBD2 (6 bases). The CDR3 is 13 amino acids. Germline V gene lookup returns CDR1 MNHEY and CDR2 SMNVEV (reference sequence). V lost 3 bases, J lost 5 bases, and 10 bases lay in between. The CDR3 region has the DNA TGTGCCAGCAGTTTCAATGGGGGGGAGACCCAGTACTTC. Amino acid sequence: CASSFNGGETQYF.

J is TRBJ2-5 and V is TRBV9; 7 bases agree with TRBD1. Trimming at V came to 3 bases and at J to 5 bases, leaving 16 bases not matched to a gene. Per germline, CDR1 SGDLS and CDR2 YYNGEE. This CDR3 has 17 residues. The CDR3 sequence is CASSAGQIPFLRETQYF. CDR3 DNA: TGTGCCAGCAGCGCGGGACAGATTCCCTTCCTAAGGGAGACCCAGTACTTC.

This clone came up a few times. V and J are TRBV6-5 and TRBJ1-6, with D unresolved. Germline V lookup: CDR1 MNHEY, CDR2 SVGAGI. V lost 5 bases, J lost 8 bases, and 16 bases lay in between. The CDR3 sequence is 15 residues long. This CDR3 reads CASSPGIASHSPLHF. In DNA form, the CDR3 reads TGTGCCAGCAGTCCCGGGATCGCTTCTCATTCACCCCTCCACTTT.

The chain employs TRBV11-2 and TRBJ2-1; 8 bases align to TRBD2. The germline CDR1 and CDR2 sequences are SGHAT and FQNNGV. Trimming took 1 base from V and 6 from J; bases not matched to a gene: 5. The CDR3 covers 15 residues. The CDR3 coding sequence is TGTGCCAGCAGCTTAGCCGGGACTAGGACCAATGAGCAGTTCTTC. Amino acid sequence: CASSLAGTRTNEQFF.

The J gene is TRBJ2-1, the V gene TRBV29-1, with 7 bases aligning to TRBD2. The CDR3 covers 15 residues. In germline, CDR1 is SQVTM, CDR2 ANQGSEA. The J segment lost 5 bases and the V segment lost 0 bases, leaving 7 bases of the junction unmatched. This CDR3 is CSVEDPAGANNEQFF. The CDR3 DNA is TGCAGCGTTGAAGATCCGGCGGGAGCCAACAATGAGCAGTTCTTC.

V is TRBV6-6 and J is TRBJ2-2; D possibly corresponds to TRBD2 (6 bases). Looked up from germline, CDR1 is MNHNY and CDR2 is SVGAGI (reference sequence). The germline V and J ends were trimmed by 10 bases and 13 bases, with 13 bases remaining between them. CDR3 length: 10 amino acids. The chain's CDR3 is CAIPGRGLFF. Here the CDR3 DNA reads TGTGCCATTCCGGGGCGGGGGCTGTTTTTT.